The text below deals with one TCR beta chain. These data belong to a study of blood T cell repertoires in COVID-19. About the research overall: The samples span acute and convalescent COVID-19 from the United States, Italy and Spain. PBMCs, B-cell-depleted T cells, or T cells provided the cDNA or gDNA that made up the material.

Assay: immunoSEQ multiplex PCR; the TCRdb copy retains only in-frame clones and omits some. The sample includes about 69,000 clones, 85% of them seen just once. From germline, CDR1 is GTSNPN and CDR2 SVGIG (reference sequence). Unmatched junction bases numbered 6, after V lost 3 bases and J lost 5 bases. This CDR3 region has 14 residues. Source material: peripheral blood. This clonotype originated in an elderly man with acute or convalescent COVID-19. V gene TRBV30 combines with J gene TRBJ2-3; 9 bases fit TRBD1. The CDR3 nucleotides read TGTGCCTGGAGCCAGGGACAGGGAAGAGATACGCAGTATTTT. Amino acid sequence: CAWSQGQGRDTQYF.